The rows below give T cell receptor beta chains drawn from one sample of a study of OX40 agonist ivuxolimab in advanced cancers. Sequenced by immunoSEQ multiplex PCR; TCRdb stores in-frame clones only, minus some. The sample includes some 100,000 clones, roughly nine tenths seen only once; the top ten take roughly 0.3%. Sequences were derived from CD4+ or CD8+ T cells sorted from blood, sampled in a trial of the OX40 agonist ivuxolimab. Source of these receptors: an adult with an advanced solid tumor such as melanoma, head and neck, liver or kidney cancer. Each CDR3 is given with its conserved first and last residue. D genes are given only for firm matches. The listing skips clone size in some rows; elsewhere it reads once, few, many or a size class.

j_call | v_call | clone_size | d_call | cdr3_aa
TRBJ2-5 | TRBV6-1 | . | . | CASSDWAPGLNF
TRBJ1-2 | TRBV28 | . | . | CASGSYGYTF
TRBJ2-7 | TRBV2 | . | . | CASRDTPSYEQYF
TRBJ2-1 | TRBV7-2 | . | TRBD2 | CASSSRGPSGPYNEQFF
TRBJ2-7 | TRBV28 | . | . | CASSFSLASYEQYF
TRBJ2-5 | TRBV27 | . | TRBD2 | CASSLLPPTSGSGETQYF
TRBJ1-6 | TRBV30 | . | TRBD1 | CAWSPGGTANSPLHF
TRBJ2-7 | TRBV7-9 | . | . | CASSFAQTYEQYF
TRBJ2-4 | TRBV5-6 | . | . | CASSLFLGDLAKNIQYF
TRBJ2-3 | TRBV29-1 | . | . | CSVEFRTDTQYF
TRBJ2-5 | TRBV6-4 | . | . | CASSDSSDGRVQETQYF
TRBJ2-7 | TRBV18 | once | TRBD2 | CASSPIPTGGREQYF
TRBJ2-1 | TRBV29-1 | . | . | CSVLPLAGIANEQFF
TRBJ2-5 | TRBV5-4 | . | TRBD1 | CASRQGAQETQYF
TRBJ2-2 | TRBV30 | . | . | CAWSRSHSVTGELFF
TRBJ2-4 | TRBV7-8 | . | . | CASSGYVKNIQYF
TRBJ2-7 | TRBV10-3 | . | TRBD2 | CAISESAGVEQYF
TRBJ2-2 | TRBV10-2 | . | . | CASRDPTGELFF
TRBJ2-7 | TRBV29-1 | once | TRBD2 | CSVWTSGNSYEQYF
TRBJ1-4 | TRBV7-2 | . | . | CASSPGYRNEKLFF
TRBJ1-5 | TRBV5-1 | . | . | CASSLGGGSNQPQHF
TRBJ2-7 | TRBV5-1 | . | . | CASSLNSPPNYEQYF
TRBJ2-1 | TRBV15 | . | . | CATSRDAGTSSYNEQFF
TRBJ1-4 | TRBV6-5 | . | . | CAVTALGGELFF
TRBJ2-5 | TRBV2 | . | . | CASSERETQYF
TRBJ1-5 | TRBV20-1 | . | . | CSASGGQPQHF
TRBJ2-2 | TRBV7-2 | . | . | CASNPGGDRPTGELFF
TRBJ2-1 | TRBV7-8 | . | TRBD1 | CASSGGQGSYNEQFF
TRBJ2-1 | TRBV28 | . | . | CASSVPRLGDIEQFF
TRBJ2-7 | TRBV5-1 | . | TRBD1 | CASSIAFDRELYEQYF
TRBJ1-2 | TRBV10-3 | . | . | CAISGQDNYGYTF
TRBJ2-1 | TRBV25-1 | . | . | CASIDGTYNEQFF
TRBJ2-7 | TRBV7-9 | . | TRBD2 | CASSFTLTSGFTYEQYF
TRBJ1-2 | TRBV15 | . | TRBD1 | CATSTGDRGIRGYTF
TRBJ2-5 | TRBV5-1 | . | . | CASWVGETQYF
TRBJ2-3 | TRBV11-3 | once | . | CASSNRQVLTDTQYF
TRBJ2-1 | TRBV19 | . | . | CATTPMAGIYNEQFF
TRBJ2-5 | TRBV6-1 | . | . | CASSGSMALTQYF
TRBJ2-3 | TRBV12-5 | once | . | CASGSLGIPDTQYF
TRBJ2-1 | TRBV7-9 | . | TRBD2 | CASSLQREGNNEQFF
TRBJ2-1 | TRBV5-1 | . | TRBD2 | CASSTGTSAPDEQFF
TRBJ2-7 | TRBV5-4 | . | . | CASSLGEGYEQYF
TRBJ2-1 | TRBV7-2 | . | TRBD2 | CASSLSGSRNEQFF
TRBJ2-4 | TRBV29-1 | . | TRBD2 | CSVEDVREGPKNIQYF
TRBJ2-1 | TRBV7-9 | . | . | CASSTTGYNEQFF
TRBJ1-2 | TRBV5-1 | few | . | CASSFYGYTF
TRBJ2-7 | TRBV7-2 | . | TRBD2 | CASSQLGLAGSNEQYF
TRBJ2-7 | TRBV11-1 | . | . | CASSPLSDSSYEQYF
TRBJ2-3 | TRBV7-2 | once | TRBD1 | CASSLVRTGGPDTQYF
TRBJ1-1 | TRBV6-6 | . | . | CASSYGFENLAFF
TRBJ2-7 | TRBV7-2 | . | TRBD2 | CASSITGLANYEQYF
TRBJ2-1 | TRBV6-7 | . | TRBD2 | CASSSPTSGKTPSSYNEQFF
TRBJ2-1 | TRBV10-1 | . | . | CASSDLRRGGNEQFF
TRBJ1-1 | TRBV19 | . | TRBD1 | CASSTNSLDRGKGTEAFF
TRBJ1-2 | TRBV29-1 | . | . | CSTDQGWGYTF